This T cell receptor beta chain appears in the sequencing data of a study of cytomegalovirus exposure and HLA in healthy donors. Study details: A later analysis reported the 95 to 150 validation repertoires used the same platform as the 550 to 700 first-cohort repertoires. Study findings and constraints: While the bulk of TCR sequences proved rare, some public TCRs turned up in many donors.

The table came from immunoSEQ multiplex PCR; TCRdb's copy has only in-frame clones and leaves some out. The sample lists around 160,000 clones, around 82% seen once, with around 9.6% in the top ten. Donors came from a validation cohort of some 110 subjects, distinct from the first 666-subject cohort. Of note for this clone: The antigen is not known.

With 3 bases clipped from V and 6 bases from J, the junction kept 4 bases outside the gene matches. Germline values: CDR1 MNHEY, CDR2 SMNVEV (reference sequence). This CDR3 has 14 amino acids. Input material: PBMCs. This chain joins TRBV27 and TRBJ2-2, with 7 bases aligning to TRBD1. The clonotype comes from a man aged 30 to 39 in good health and CMV-seropositive. CDR3 coding DNA: TGTGCCAGCAGTTTGGGACAGTGGGCCGGGGAGCTGTTTTTT. Its protein product is CASSLGQWAGELFF.